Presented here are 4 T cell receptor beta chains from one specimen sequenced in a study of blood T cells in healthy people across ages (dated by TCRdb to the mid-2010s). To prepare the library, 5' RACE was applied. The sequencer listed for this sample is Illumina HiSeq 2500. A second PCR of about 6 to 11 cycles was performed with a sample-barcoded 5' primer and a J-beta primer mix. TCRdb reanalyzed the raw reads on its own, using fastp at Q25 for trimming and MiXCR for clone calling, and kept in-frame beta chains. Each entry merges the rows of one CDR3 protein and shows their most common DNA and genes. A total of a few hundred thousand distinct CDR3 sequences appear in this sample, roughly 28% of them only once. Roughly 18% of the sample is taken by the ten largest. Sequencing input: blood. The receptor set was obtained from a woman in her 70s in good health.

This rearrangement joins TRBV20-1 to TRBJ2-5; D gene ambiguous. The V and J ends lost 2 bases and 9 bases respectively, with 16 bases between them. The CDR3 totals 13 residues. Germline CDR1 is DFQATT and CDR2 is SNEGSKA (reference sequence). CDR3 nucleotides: TGCAGTGCTAGACAGGTCTCTCGGTTGGCCCAGTACTTC. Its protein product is CSARQVSRLAQYF.

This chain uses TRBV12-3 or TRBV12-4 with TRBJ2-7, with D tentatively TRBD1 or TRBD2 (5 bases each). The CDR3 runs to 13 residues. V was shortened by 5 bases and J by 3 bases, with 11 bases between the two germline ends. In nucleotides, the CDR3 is TGTGCCAGCAGTACGGGACGGATCTACGAGCAGTACTTC. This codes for CASSTGRIYEQYF.

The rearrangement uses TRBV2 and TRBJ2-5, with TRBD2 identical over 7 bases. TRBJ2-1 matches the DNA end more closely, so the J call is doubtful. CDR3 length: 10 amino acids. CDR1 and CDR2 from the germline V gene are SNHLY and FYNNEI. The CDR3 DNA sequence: TGTGCCAGCGGGAGGGATGAGCAGTTCTTC. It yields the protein CASGRDEQFF.

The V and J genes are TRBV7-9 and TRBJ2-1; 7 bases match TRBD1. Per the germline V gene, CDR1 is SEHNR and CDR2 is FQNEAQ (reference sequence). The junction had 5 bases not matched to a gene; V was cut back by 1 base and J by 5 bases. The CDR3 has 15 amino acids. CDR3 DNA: TGTGCCAGCAGCTTAGTAGGGACAGACAACAATGAGCAGTTCTTC. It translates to CASSLVGTDNNEQFF. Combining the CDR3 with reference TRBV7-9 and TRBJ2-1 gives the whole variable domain DTGVSQNPRHKITKRGQNVTFRCDPISEHNRLYWYRQTLGQGPEFLTYFQNEAQLEKSRLLSDRFSAERPKGSFSTLEIQRTEQGDSAMYLCASSLVGTDNNEQFFGPGTRLTVL.